This T cell receptor (beta chain) was sequenced for a study of cytomegalovirus exposure and HLA in healthy donors. This CDR3 spans 14 amino acids. Trimming left V 1 base short and J 2 bases short, with 10 bases between. Germline CDR1 reads SGHDT; CDR2 reads YYEEEE. In this sample, this clone turned up a few times. Its antigen is still unknown. The PCR made use of 60 Vbeta and 13 Jbeta primers. Libraries were prepared by immunoSEQ multiplex PCR; TCRdb keeps only in-frame clonotypes and omits some of them. The table shows about 130,000 clones, with 81% occurring only once. Study results and caveats: Excluded: some indistinguishable V segments such as TRBV6-2 and TRBV6-3. Both high specificity and high sensitivity reportedly marked the classifier's diagnosis of cytomegalovirus status.

The V gene is TRBV5-6, the J gene TRBJ2-7; D is undetermined. Sequencing was carried out using PBMCs. The receptor was derived from a man aged 18 to 30 in good health and CMV-seropositive. The CDR3 is CASSLFTVAYEQYF. The CDR3 region has the DNA TGTGCCAGCAGCTTGTTCACAGTGGCCTACGAGCAGTACTTC.